A selection of T cell receptor beta chains follows, all from one sample in a study of human T cells and chemical hapten exposure. TCRdb passed the RACE reads through MiXCR, listing each CDR3 protein once. The sample gives 62,000 or so distinct CDR3 sequences, 9.5% to 11% of which show up once; about 2.3% is in the top ten. Source: whole blood, taken in connection with sensitization to the hapten diphenylcyclopropenone (DPC). These receptors all stem from a woman between 25 and 40 years old with alopecia areata. Some clones in this sample may be carry-over from other donors' samples. Each CDR3 is given with its conserved first and last residue. D genes are given only for firm matches. Part of the rows lack a size; the others show once, few, many or a class for expanded clones.

>TRBD1|TRBJ1-1|-|TRBV20-1|11
TGCAGTGCGAGGACAGGCACTGAAGCTTTCTTT
CSARTGTEAFF
>TRBD1|TRBJ2-3|-|TRBV10-3|15
TGTGCCATCAGTGGGGGGACAGGAAGCACAGATACGCAGTATTTT
CAISGGTGSTDTQYF
>-|TRBJ1-1|many|TRBV20-1|12
TGCAGTGCTAGAAACAGGAACACTGAAGCTTTCTTT
CSARNRNTEAFF
>-|TRBJ1-3|-|TRBV6-6|12
TGTGCCAGCACCTCCCTAGAAAACACCATATATTTT
CASTSLENTIYF
>-|TRBJ1-2|few|TRBV4-1|15
TGCGCCAGCAGAAACTATGAGGGGAGGGACTATGGCTACACCTTC
CASRNYEGRDYGYTF
>-|TRBJ2-1|few|TRBV20-1|14
TGCAGTGCTCCGCCCTGGACTTCCCGGGATGAGCAGTTCTTC
CSAPPWTSRDEQFF
>-|TRBJ1-5|many|TRBV28|12
TGTGCCAGCACCGAAGGGGGGCAGCCCCAGCATTTT
CASTEGGQPQHF
>-|TRBJ1-6|few|TRBV18|14
TGTGCCAGCTCGTTCAGGGGTTCGGATTCACCCCTCCACTTT
CASSFRGSDSPLHF
>TRBD2|TRBJ2-7|many|TRBV18|14
TGTGCCAGCTCACCTAGCGGGAGAGAGTACGAGCAGTACTTC
CASSPSGREYEQYF
>-|TRBJ1-2|many|TRBV12-3/TRBV12-4|11
TGTGCCAGCAGTCTTTATGGGGGCTACACCTTC
CASSLYGGYTF
>-|TRBJ2-7|many|TRBV23-1|16
TGCGCCAGCAGACTAAGCGGGCAACCTCCCAGATACGAGCAGTACTTC
CASRLSGQPPRYEQYF
>-|TRBJ1-5|many|TRBV6-2/TRBV6-3|16
TGTGCCAGCAGTTACACACGACAGCTTAGCAATCAGCCCCAGCATTTT
CASSYTRQLSNQPQHF
>TRBD2|TRBJ2-3|few|TRBV11-3|17
TGTGCCAGCAGCTTAGGAGAGACTAGCGGTACCGCAGATACGCAGTATTTT
CASSLGETSGTADTQYF
>-|TRBJ2-5|few|TRBV3-1|12
TGTGCCAGCAGCCAAAAACGACTAACCCAGTACTTC
CASSQKRLTQYF
>-|TRBJ1-5|few|TRBV18|14
TGTGCCAGCTCACCAGTGTATGGCAATCAGCCCCAGCATTTT
CASSPVYGNQPQHF
>-|TRBJ2-1|many|TRBV29-1|10
TGCAGCGTTCTCTACAATGAGCAGTTCTTC
CSVLYNEQFF
>-|TRBJ2-5|many|TRBV5-5|13
TGTGCCAGCAGCGCGCGTCCAAAAGAGACCCAGTACTTC
CASSARPKETQYF
>-|TRBJ1-1|few|TRBV7-9|11
TGTGCCAGCAGCTGGGAGTTAAAAGCTTTCTTT
CASSWELKAFF
>TRBD1|TRBJ1-3|few|TRBV28|14
TGTGCCAGCAGAGGGACAGGGTCTGGAAACACCATATATTTT
CASRGTGSGNTIYF
>-|TRBJ1-4|few|TRBV6-6|14
TGTGCCAGCAGTTACGTGGGGTCTCGGGAAAAACTGTTTTTT
CASSYVGSREKLFF
>-|TRBJ2-5|few|TRBV2|13
TGTGCCAGCAGTGATACGGGTATGGAGACCCAGTACTTC
CASSDTGMETQYF
>-|TRBJ1-1|few|TRBV6-6|13
TGTGCCAGCAGTTACCAAGAAGAGACTGAAGCTTTCTTT
CASSYQEETEAFF
>TRBD1|TRBJ2-1|few|TRBV7-8|18
TGTGCCAGCAGCTTACGAAACAGGGGTTTGAGCTCCTACAATGAGCAGTTCTTC
CASSLRNRGLSSYNEQFF
>TRBD1|TRBJ1-2|many|TRBV5-5|16
TGTGCCAGCAGCTTGGGGCAGGGGGCTGCCGCGGGCGGCTACACCTTC
CASSLGQGAAAGGYTF
>-|TRBJ1-1|many|TRBV7-3|13
TGTGCCAGCAGCCGTCAAGAAGGCACTGAAGCTTTCTTT
CASSRQEGTEAFF
>-|TRBJ2-7|-|TRBV5-4|13
TGTGCCAGCAGCTTGGCCAGGGCGCACGAGCAGTACTTC
CASSLARAHEQYF
>-|TRBJ1-1|few|TRBV4-3|13
TGCGCCAGCAGCCAAGATCGACGGACAGAAGCTTTCTTT
CASSQDRRTEAFF
>-|TRBJ1-4|few|TRBV20-1|14
TGCAGTGCTTCCCTAGGGGCAACTAATGAAAAACTGTTTTTT
CSASLGATNEKLFF
>-|TRBJ2-2|many|TRBV18|14
TGTGCCAGCTCTCTGGATTTGAACACCGGGGAGCTGTTTTTT
CASSLDLNTGELFF
>-|TRBJ2-7|once|TRBV28|15
TGTGCCAGCAGTGGCGCCGAAACAGGGCACTACGAGCAGTACTTC
CASSGAETGHYEQYF